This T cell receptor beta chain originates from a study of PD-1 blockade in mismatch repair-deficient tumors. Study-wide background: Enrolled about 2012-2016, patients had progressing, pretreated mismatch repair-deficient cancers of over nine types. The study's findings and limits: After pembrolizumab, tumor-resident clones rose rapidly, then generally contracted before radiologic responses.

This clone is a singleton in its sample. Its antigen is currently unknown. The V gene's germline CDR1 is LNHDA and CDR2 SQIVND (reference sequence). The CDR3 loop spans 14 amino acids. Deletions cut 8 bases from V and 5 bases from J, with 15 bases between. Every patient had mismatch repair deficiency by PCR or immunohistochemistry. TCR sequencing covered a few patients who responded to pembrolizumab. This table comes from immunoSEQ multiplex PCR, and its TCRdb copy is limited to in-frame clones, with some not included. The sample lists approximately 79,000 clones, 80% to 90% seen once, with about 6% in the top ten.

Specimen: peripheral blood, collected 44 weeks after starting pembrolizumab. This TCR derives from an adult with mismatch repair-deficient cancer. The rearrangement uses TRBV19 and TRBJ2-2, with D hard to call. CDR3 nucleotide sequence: TGTGCCAGTGCTACAACGAAGCAAACCGGGGAGCTGTTTTTT. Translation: CASATTKQTGELFF.